The next 5 T cell receptor beta chains were all read from a single sample in a study of long-term antiretroviral therapy in people with HIV. At survey level, the immunoSEQ assay was run in its v3.0 version. Assay: immunoSEQ multiplex PCR; the TCRdb copy retains only in-frame clones and omits some. The table lists about 34,000 clones, about four fifths of them singletons. This specimen consisted of unsorted PBMCs, obtained 0.4 years before starting antiretroviral therapy. These receptors all stem from a man aged 18 to 35 with HIV.

The chain is built from TRBV21-1 and TRBJ1-4; the table gives TRBD1 as D, unverified against the DNA. TRBV21-1 is given as a pseudogene. The CDR3 is made up of 17 amino acids. In DNA, the CDR3 is TGTGCCAGCAGCAAAGCGGCGAGGACAGGGCATAATGAAAAACTGTTTTTT. It yields the protein CASSKAARTGHNEKLFF.

This sequence joins TRBV5-1 and TRBJ2-5; TRBD2 matches 10 bases. The J call may not be correct, given that the DNA end is closer to TRBJ2-7. Germline CDR1 and CDR2: SGHRS and YFSETQ. The CDR3 is made up of 16 amino acids. The CDR3 DNA follows: TGCGCCAGCAGCCGAGAAAGGACTAGCGGATATTACGAGCAGTACTTC. Protein product: CASSRERTSGYYEQYF.

V gene TRBV11-1 combines with J gene TRBJ2-2; 13 nucleotides agree with TRBD2. Germline-derived CDR1 and CDR2 are SGHAT and FQDESV (reference sequence). Trimming removed 6 bases from V and 1 base from J; junction bases left unmatched: 8. The CDR3 is made up of 18 amino acids. This chain's CDR3 is CASRSGTSGNVNTGELFF. DNA of the CDR3: TGTGCCAGCAGATCTGGGACTAGCGGGAACGTGAACACCGGGGAGCTGTTTTTT.

The genes are TRBV15 and TRBJ2-5; 11 bases match TRBD2. V lost 6 bases to trimming and J lost 2 bases; unmatched junction nucleotides: 5. The CDR3 totals 15 residues. Germline-derived CDR1 and CDR2 are LNHNV and YYDKDF (reference sequence). The CDR3 sequence is CATREGLAEQETQYF. DNA for the CDR3: TGTGCCACCAGAGAGGGACTAGCGGAGCAAGAGACCCAGTACTTC.

V and J are TRBV27 and TRBJ2-7, with 7 positions matching TRBD1. Per the germline V gene, CDR1 is MNHEY and CDR2 is SMNVEV (reference sequence). CDR3 length equals 13 residues. With 2 bases clipped from V and 4 bases from J, the junction kept 2 bases outside the gene matches. The CDR3 sequence: CASSLGGQYEQYF. The CDR3, as DNA: TGTGCCAGCAGTTTAGGGGGACAGTACGAGCAGTACTTC.